This T cell receptor (beta chain) came from a study of beta chain features in type 1 diabetes (dated by TCRdb to the late 2010s). Looking at the study overall: No differences in mean age, gender distribution, total cell number or subset yield were found between patients and healthy donors. A total of 107,917,701 sorted cells were examined across all samples, and the number of cells per subset was strongly correlated with RNA yield. In the study, recently diagnosed type 1 diabetes patients and matched healthy donors were compared on the TCRB repertoires of their sorted circulating CD4+ T cell subsets. Regulatory and stem cell-like memory subsets were obtained from only 8 patients and roughly 8 healthy donors, while naive and central memory subsets were obtained from all 28 donors. The investigation overall reported the following: Naive, central memory and regulatory TCRB repertoires appeared to be more alike among patients than among healthy donors. Shorter templates might have been favored by PCR, but patient and control samples were amplified and corrected together, so both groups would have been affected equally by any skew. At VDJ recombination sites, type 1 diabetes patients had fewer insertions and more deleted nucleotides, which implies abnormalities in thymic rearrangement. Only small numbers of individuals were included in the HLA sub-analyses, which left unresolved whether HLA type had any influence on TCRB rearrangement. Because cDNA rather than genomic DNA was sequenced, highly expressing activated cells could have been over-represented, although no difference in activation and CD3 levels was found between groups. Type 1 diabetes patients showed a moderate but significant shortening of TCRB CDR3 length in all four CD4+ subsets.

Each donor gave one peripheral blood draw, averaging roughly 100 mL, which was collected into heparinised tubes. A BD FACSAria II was used to sort naive, central memory, regulatory and stem cell-like memory CD4+ T cells with a panel that included CD45RO, CCR7, CD25, CD127, CD95 and CD27. A purity above 98% was achieved for all sorted populations. PBMCs were isolated immediately by Lymphoprep density gradient centrifugation and stained directly without culture. To minimize batch effects, samples were stained and sorted in pairs, one healthy donor with one patient per experiment. CDR1 GTSNPN and CDR2 SVGIG are derived from the germline V gene (reference sequence). Spanning cysteine to phenylalanine, the CDR3 consists of 14 amino acids. Only CDR3 DNA is held: 42 bases, read in frame from base 1. V drops 4 bases and J drops 0 bases, leaving 10 bases in between. Points on this clone: Its antigen is currently not known. Per-nucleotide qualities are absent, and no much larger clonotype sits a single base away.

The entire amount of isolated RNA was reverse transcribed using the High Capacity cDNA Reverse Transcription Kit, so the sequenced TCRB transcripts were expressed ones. Naive, central memory and regulatory T cell samples underwent deep immunoSEQ sequencing, averaging approximately 3.3 million total reads per sample. After sorted cells were lysed in RLT buffer, RNA was extracted with DNase-treated RNeasy Micro or Mini kits, with the choice depending on cell number. To prevent cross-contamination, each cell subset was processed individually, whereas patient and healthy donor samples were processed jointly. The immunoSEQ multiplex PCR was used to amplify TCRB sequences from cDNA, generating 87-bp fragments that spanned the CDR3 region. Amplicons were sequenced on the Illumina HiSeq platform. On the study's bioinformatics: Synthetic template baselines were used to correct PCR bias computationally, reads within Hamming distance 2 were collapsed, and singletons that could not be merged were discarded. Reads were aligned to IMGT to assign V, D and J genes, CDR3 length, and insertions or deletions at six rearrangement sites. Clonotype counts were normalized to sorted cell number within each subset before computing true diversity and Gini coefficients with the tcR R package. Repertoire sharing was quantified using the overlap coefficient calculated on TCRB nucleotide sequences. Out-of-frame TCRB sequences from naive cells were analyzed to stand in for the pre-selection repertoire. TCRdb limited this immuneACCESS table to in-frame rearrangements with V and J called. A share of clones is missing; checked studies link under half to unresolved V genes, and the rest is unexplained. V, J and clone size are those of that table, while D and trimming were read from the DNA. This sample holds some 350,000 clones; approximately 15% were observed only once. The ten top clones hold 0.013% to 0.015% of the sample.

The V and J genes are TRBV30 and TRBJ1-3, with TRBD1 as a weak D call on 5 bases. What was sequenced was naive CD4+ T cells from blood. The sample's cell subset or site, from its label and the paper: true naive CD4+ T cells. The receptor's source is a woman in her late teens or twenties with type 1 diabetes. The DNA is as follows: TGTGCCTGGACCAGGGACTTCTCTGGAAACACCATATATTTT. Its coded protein is CAWTRDFSGNTIYF.